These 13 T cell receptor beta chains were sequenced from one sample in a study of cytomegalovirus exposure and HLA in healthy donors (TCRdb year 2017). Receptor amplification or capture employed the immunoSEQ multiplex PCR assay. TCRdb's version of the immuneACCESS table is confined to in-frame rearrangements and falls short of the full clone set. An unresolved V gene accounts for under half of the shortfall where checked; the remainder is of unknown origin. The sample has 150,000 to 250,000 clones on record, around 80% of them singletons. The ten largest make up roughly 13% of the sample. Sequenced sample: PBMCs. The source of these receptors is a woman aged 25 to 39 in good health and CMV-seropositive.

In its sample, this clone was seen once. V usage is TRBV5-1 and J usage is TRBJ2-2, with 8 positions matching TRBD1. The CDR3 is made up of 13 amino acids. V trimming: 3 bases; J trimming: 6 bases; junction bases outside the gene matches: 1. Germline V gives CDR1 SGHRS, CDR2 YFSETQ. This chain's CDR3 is CASSSTGAGELFF. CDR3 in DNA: TGCGCCAGCAGCTCGACAGGGGCCGGGGAGCTGTTTTTT.

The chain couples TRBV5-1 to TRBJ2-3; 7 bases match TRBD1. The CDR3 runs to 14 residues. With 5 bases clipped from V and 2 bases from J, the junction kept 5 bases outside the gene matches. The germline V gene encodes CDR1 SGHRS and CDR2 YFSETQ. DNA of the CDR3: TGCGCCAGCAGGGGGACAGATCACACAGATACGCAGTATTTT. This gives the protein CASRGTDHTDTQYF.

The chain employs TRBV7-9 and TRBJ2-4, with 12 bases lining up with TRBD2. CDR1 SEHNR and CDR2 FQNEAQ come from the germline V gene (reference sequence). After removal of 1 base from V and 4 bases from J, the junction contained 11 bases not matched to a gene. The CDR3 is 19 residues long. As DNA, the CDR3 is TGTGCCAGCAGCTTAGGAGCTAGCGGGAGGGCGTCAGGGAAAAACATTCAGTACTTC. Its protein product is CASSLGASGRASGKNIQYF.

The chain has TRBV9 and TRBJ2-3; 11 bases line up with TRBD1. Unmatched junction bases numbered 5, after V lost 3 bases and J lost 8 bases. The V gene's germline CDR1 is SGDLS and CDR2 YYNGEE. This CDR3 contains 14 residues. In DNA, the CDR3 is TGTGCCAGCAGCGGGACAGGGGGCGCGGGTACGCAGTATTTT. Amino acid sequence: CASSGTGGAGTQYF.

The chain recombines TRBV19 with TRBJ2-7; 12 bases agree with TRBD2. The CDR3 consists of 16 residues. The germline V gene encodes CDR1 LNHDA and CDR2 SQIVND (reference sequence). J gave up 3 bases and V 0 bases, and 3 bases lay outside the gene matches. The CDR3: CASSIDRTSGIYEQYF. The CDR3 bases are TGTGCCAGTAGTATAGATAGGACTAGCGGGATCTACGAGCAGTACTTC.

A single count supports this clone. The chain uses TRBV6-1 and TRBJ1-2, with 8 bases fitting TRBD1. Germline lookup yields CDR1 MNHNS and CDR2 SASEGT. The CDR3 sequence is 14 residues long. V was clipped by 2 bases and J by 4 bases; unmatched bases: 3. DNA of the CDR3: TGTGCCAGCAGTGAAAGGACAGGGACCTATGGCTACACCTTC. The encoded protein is CASSERTGTYGYTF.

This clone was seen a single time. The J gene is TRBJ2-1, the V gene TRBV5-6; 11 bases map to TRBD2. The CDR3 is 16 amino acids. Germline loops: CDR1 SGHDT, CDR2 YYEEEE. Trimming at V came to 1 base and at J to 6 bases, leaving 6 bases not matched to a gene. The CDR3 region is CASSLPTSGNLNEQFF. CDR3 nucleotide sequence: TGTGCCAGCAGCTTGCCGACTAGCGGGAACCTCAATGAGCAGTTCTTC.

Written as DNA, the CDR3 is TGCAGCGCACGGGGTTGGGACTACACAGATACGCAGTATTTT. The encoded protein is CSARGWDYTDTQYF. This chain joins TRBV29-1 and TRBJ2-3; 7 bases match TRBD2. Germline lookup yields CDR1 SQVTM and CDR2 ANQGSEA. The CDR3 length is 14 residues. With V trimmed by 7 bases and J by 2 bases, 9 bases remained unmatched.

CDR3 amino acids: CSVEVQKSYNEQFF. DNA of the CDR3: TGCAGCGTTGAAGTTCAGAAATCCTACAATGAGCAGTTCTTC. This chain connects TRBV29-1 to TRBJ2-1; D unresolved. Trimming left V 1 base short and J 1 base short, with 8 bases between. Germline CDR1 and CDR2: SQVTM and ANQGSEA. The CDR3 has 14 amino acids.

The CDR3 here is CASSLYGTVGYEQYF. CDR3 nucleotide sequence: TGTGCCAGCAGCTTGTATGGGACAGTGGGCTACGAGCAGTACTTC. The gene calls are TRBV5-8 and TRBJ2-7, with 7 bases that match TRBD1. CDR1 and CDR2 (germline): SGHTS, YDEGEE. V lost 1 base, J lost 3 bases, and 7 bases stayed unmatched. The CDR3 totals 15 residues.

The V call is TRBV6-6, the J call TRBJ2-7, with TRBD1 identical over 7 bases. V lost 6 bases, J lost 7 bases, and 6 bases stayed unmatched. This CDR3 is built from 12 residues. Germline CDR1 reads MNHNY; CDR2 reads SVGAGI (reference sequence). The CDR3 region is CASSIGTVEQYF. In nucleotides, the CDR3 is TGTGCCAGCAGCATAGGGACAGTTGAGCAGTACTTC.

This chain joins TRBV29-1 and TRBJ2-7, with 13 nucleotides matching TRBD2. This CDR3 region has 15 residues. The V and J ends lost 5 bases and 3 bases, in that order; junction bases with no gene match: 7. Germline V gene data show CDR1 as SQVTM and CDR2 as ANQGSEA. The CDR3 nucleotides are TGCAGCGTTTTGATAAGGACTAGCGGGAGCTACGAGCAGTACTTC. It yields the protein CSVLIRTSGSYEQYF.

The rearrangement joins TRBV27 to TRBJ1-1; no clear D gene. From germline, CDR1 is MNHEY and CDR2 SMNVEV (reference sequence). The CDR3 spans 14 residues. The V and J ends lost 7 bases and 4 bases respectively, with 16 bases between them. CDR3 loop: CASKPGAAGTEAFF. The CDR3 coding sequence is TGTGCCAGCAAACCTGGCGCGGCGGGCACTGAAGCTTTCTTT.